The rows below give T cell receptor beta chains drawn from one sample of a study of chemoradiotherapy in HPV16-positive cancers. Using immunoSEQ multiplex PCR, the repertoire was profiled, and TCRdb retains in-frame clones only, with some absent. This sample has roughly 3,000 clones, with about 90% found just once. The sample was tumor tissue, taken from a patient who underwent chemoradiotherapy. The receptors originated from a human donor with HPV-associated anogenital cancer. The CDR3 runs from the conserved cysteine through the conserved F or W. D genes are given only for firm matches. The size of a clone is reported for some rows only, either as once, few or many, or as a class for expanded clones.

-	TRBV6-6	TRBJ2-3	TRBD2	CASSSGLAGPWGTQYF	TGTGCCAGCAGTTCGGGACTAGCGGGGCCGTGGGGTACGCAGTATTTT
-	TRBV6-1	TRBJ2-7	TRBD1	CASSEFGQERSEQYF	TGTGCCAGCAGTGAATTCGGACAGGAAAGATCCGAGCAGTACTTC
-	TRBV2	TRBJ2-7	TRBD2	CASSIPGLGTSGSSPYEQYF	TGTGCCAGCAGTATACCGGGATTAGGAACTAGCGGGAGTTCACCCTACGAGCAGTACTTC
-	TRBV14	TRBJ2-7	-	CASSQVRGGPLYEQYF	TGTGCCAGCAGCCAAGTCAGGGGAGGCCCCCTCTACGAGCAGTACTTC
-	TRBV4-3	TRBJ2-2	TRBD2	CASSQDSFSGSTPRELFF	TGCGCCAGCAGCCAAGATTCCTTTAGCGGGTCAACCCCCCGGGAGCTGTTTTTT
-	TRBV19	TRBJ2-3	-	CASSTLWGPATDTQYF	TGTGCCAGTAGTACCCTTTGGGGCCCGGCCACAGATACGCAGTATTTT
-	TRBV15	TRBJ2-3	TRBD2	CATSRGTSGNRDTQYF	TGTGCCACCAGCAGAGGGACTAGCGGGAATAGAGATACGCAGTATTTT
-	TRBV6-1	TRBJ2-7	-	CASSGRGGEQYF	TGTGCCAGCAGCGGCAGGGGGGGCGAGCAGTACTTC
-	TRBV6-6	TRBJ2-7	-	CASSYGRKNEQYF	TGTGCCAGCAGTTATGGGAGAAAAAACGAGCAGTACTTC
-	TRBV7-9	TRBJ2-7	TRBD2	CASSPGASGKGRVWEQYF	TGTGCCAGCAGCCCGGGGGCTAGCGGGAAAGGTCGGGTTTGGGAGCAGTACTTC
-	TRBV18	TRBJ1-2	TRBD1	CASSPYAGGDGYTF	TGTGCCAGCTCACCATATGCAGGGGGCGATGGCTACACCTTC
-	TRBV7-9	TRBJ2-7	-	CASSGRLLQTRSKSYEQYF	TGTGCCAGCAGCGGCCGACTACTACAGACTAGAAGTAAGAGCTACGAGCAGTACTTC
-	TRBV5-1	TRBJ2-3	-	CASSLLQGGGTDTQYF	TGCGCCAGCAGCTTACTACAGGGCGGGGGCACAGATACGCAGTATTTT
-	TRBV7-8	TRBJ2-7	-	CASSLHVGTPGEQYF	TGTGCCAGCAGCTTACACGTTGGCACCCCGGGGGAGCAGTACTTC
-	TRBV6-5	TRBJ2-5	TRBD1	CASSTGTGDRTQYF	TGTGCCAGCAGTACTGGGACAGGGGATAGGACCCAGTACTTC
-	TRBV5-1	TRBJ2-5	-	CASSGGTGKETQYF	TGCGCCAGCAGTGGTGGTACAGGGAAAGAGACCCAGTACTTC
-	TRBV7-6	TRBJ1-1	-	CASTLLNRNTEAFF	TGTGCCAGCACATTGTTGAACAGGAACACTGAAGCTTTCTTT
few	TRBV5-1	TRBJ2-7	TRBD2	CASSLEGSGSSYEQYF	TGCGCCAGCAGCTTGGAAGGTAGCGGGAGCTCCTACGAGCAGTACTTC
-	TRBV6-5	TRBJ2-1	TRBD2	CASSYSGWASGGKLFF	TGTGCCAGCAGTTACTCGGGGTGGGCTAGCGGGGGGAAGCTGTTCTTC
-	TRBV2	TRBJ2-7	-	CAGGGTPYEQYF	TGTGCCGGGGGAGGGACACCCTACGAGCAGTACTTC
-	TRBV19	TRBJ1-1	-	CASSREADTEAFF	TGTGCCAGTAGTCGGGAAGCCGACACTGAAGCTTTCTTT
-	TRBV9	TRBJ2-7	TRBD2	CASSVGSAGAYEQYF	TGTGCCAGCAGCGTAGGATCTGCGGGAGCTTACGAGCAGTACTTC
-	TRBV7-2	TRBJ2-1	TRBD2	CASSLGTSDRDEQFF	TGTGCCAGCAGCTTAGGGACTAGCGATCGAGATGAGCAGTTCTTC
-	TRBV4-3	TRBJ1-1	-	CASSQEPLPENTEAFF	TGCGCCAGCAGCCAAGAACCTTTGCCGGAGAACACTGAAGCTTTCTTT
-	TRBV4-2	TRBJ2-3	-	CASSQDRANTQYF	TGTGCCAGCAGCCAAGATAGGGCAAATACGCAGTATTTT
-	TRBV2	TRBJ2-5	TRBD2	CASKLAGETQYF	TGTGCCAGCAAACTAGCGGGAGAGACCCAGTACTTC
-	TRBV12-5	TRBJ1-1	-	CASGLVASGTVTEAFF	TGTGCTAGTGGTTTGGTTGCCTCCGGGACGGTCACTGAAGCTTTCTTT
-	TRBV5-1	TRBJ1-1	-	CASSLQGMNTEAFF	TGCGCCAGCAGCTTACAGGGAATGAACACTGAAGCTTTCTTT